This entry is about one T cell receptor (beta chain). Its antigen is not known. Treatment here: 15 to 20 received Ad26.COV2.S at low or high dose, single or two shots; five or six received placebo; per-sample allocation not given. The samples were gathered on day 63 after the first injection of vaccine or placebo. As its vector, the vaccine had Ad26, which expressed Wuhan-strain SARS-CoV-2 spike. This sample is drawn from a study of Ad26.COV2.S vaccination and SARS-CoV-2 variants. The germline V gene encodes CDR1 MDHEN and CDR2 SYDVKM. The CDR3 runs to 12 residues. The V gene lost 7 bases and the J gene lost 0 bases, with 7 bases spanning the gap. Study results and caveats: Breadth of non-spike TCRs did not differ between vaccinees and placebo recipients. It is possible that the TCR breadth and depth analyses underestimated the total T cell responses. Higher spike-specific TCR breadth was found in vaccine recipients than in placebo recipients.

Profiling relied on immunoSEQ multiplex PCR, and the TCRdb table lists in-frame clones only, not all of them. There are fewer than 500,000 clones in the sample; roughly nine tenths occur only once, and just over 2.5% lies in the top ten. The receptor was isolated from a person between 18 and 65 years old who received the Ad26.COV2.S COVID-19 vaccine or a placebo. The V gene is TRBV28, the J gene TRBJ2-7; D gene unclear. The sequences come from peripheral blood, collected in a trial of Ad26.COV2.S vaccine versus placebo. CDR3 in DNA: TGTGCCAGCACCATCAACTCCTACGAGCAGTACTTC. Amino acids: CASTINSYEQYF.